This T cell receptor beta chain came from a study of blood T cell repertoires in COVID-19. Study as a whole: Whether acute or convalescent, the COVID-19 samples came from the United States, Italy and Spain. T cells, B-cell-depleted T cells, or PBMCs provided the cDNA or gDNA that served as material.

There are 13 residues in the CDR3. The germline CDR1 and CDR2 sequences are SGHTA and FQGNSA. The V gene lost 1 base and the J gene lost 6 bases, with 9 bases spanning the gap. In the authors' workflow: Counts of nucleated cells, estimated from reference gene primer amplification, were obtained. Sequencing was performed with immunoSEQ multiplex PCR; in TCRdb, only in-frame clones are kept and a portion is missing. The D gene and trimming were derived from the DNA, and the V and J assignments and clone size from that table. Here the sample spans under 100,000 clones, roughly 87% being singletons. The chain has TRBV7-2 and TRBJ1-2, with D maybe TRBD1 (6 bases). This receptor was identified in a man between 25 and 39 years old with acute or convalescent COVID-19. Source material: peripheral blood. The CDR3 spells CASSLGRGDGYTF. CDR3 bases: TGTGCCAGCAGCTTAGGCAGGGGAGATGGCTACACCTTC.